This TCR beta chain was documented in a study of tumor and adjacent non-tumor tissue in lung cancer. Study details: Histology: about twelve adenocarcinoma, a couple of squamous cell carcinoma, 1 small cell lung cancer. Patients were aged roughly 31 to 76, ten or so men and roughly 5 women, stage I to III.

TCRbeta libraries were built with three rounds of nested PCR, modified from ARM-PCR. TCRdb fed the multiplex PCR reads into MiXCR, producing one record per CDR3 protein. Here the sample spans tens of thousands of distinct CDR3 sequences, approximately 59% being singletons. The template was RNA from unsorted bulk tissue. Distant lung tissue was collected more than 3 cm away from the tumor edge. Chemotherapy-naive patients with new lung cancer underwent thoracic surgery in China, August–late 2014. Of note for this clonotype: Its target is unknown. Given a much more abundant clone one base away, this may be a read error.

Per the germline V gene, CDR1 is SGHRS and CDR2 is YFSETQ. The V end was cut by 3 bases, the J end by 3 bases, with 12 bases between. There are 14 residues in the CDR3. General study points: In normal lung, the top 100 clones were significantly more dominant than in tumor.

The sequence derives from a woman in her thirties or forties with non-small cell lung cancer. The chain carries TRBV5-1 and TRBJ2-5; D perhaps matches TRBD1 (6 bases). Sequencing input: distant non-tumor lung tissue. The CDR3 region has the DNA TGCGCCAGCAGCTGCAGGGGCCCCGAAGAGACCCAGTACTTC. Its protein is CASSCRGPEETQYF.